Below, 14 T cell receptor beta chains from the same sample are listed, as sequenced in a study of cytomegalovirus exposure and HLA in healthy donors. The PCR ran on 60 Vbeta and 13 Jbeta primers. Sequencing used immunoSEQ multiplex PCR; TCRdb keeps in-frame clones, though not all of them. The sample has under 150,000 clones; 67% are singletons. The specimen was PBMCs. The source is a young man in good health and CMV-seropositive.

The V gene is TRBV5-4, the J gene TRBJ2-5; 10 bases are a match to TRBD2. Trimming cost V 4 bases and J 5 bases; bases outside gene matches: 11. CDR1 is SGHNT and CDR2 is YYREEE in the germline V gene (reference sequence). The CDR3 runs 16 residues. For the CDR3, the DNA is TGTGCCAGCAGCCTGGGGACTAGCGTACAACGGGAGACCCAGTACTTC. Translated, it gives CASSLGTSVQRETQYF.

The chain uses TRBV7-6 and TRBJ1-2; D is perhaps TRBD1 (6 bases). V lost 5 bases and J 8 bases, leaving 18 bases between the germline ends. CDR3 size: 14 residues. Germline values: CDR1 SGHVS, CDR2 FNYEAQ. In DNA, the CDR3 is TGTGCCAGCAGCCCAGACAGGACCTTCCTGGGCTACACCTTC. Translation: CASSPDRTFLGYTF.

CDR3 sequence: CASSTTGFGTQYF. Written as DNA, the CDR3 is TGTGCCAGCAGTACCACAGGGTTCGGGACCCAGTACTTC. The V and J genes are TRBV28 and TRBJ2-5, with D tentatively TRBD1 (6 bases). The V end lost 5 bases, the J end lost 7 bases, and 14 bases lay between the germline ends. The CDR3 totals 13 residues. Germline assignment: CDR1 MDHEN and CDR2 SYDVKM.

The chain's CDR3 is CSVSLLNTEAFF. CDR3 sequence (DNA): TGCAGCGTCTCGCTGCTAAACACTGAAGCTTTCTTT. This chain uses TRBV29-1 with TRBJ1-1; no clear D. Germline V gives CDR1 SQVTM, CDR2 ANQGSEA. This CDR3 contains 12 residues. Trimming removed 6 bases from V and 2 bases from J, with 10 bases in between.

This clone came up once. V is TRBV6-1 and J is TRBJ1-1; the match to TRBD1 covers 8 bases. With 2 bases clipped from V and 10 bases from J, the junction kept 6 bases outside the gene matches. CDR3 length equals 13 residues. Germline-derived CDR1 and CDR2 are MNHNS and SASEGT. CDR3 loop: CASSESRGRVAFF. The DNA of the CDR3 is TGTGCCAGCAGTGAAAGCAGGGGGCGGGTAGCTTTCTTT.

The CDR3 bases are TGTGCCACCGGGACAGCCTATGGCTACACCTTC. It yields the protein CATGTAYGYTF. The gene calls are TRBV6-1 and TRBJ1-2; 7 bases agree with TRBD1. The V and J ends lost 10 bases and 4 bases, in that order; junction bases with no gene match: 3. This CDR3 is 11 amino acids long. CDR1 is MNHNS, CDR2 SASEGT, per germline.

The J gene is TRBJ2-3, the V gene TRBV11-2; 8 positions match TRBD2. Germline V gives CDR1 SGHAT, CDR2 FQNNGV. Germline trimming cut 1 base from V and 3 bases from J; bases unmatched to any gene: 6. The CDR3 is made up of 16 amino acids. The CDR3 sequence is CASSLAGGPMTDTQYF. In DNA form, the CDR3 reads TGTGCCAGCAGCTTAGCGGGGGGGCCTATGACAGATACGCAGTATTTT.

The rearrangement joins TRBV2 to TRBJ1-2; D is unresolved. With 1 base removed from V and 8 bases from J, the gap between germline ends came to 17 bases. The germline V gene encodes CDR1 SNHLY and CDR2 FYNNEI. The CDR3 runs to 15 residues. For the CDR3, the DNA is TGTGCCAGCAGTGAAGTGTCGGGAGGTGGTAGGGGCTACACCTTC. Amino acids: CASSEVSGGGRGYTF.

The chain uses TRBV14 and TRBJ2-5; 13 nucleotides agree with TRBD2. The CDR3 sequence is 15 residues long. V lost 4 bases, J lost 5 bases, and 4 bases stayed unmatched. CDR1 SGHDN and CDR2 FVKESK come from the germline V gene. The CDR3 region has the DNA TGTGCCAGCAGCCCGGGACTAGCGGGGAAGGAGACCCAGTACTTC. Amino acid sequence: CASSPGLAGKETQYF.

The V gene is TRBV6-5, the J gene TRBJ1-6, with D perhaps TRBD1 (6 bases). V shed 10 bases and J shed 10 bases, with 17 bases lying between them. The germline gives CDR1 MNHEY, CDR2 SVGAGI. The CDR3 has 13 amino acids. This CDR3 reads CATGQRRTSPLHF. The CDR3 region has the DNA TGTGCCACTGGACAGAGGCGGACCTCACCCCTCCACTTT.

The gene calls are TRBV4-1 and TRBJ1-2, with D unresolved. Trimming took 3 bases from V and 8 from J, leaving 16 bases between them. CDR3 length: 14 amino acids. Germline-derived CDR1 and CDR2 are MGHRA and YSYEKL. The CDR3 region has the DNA TGCGCCAGCAGCCACGTGTACGAACGTCGGGGCTACACCTTC. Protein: CASSHVYERRGYTF.

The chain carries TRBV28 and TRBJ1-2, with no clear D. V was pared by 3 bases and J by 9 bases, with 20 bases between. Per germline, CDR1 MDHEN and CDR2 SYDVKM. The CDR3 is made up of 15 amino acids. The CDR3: CASSFGRALPWSYTF. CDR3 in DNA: TGTGCCAGCAGTTTTGGGAGGGCCCTCCCCTGGAGCTACACCTTC.

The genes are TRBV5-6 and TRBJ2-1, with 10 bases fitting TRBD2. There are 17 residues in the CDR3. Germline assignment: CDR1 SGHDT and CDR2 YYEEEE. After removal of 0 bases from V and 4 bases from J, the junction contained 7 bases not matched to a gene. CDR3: CASSLGLAGAGYNEQFF. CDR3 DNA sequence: TGTGCCAGCAGCTTGGGGCTAGCGGGGGCCGGATACAATGAGCAGTTCTTC. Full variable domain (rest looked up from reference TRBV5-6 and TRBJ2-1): DAGVTQSPTHLIKTRGQQVTLRCSPKSGHDTVSWYQQALGQGPQFIFQYYEEEERQRGNFPDRFSGHQFPNYSSELNVNALLLGDSALYLCASSLGLAGAGYNEQFFGPGTRLTVL.

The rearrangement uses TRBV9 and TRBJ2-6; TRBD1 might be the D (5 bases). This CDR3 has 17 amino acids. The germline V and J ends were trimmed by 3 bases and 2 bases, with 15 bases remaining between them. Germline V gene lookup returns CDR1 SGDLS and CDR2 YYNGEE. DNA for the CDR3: TGTGCCAGCAGCGCCCACTCAAGGGGAACTGGGGCCAACGTCCTGACTTTC. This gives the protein CASSAHSRGTGANVLTF.